This paragraph covers one T cell receptor (beta chain) sequence. This entry belongs to a study of control samples from healthy donors and cancer patients. Measured with immunoSEQ multiplex PCR; TCRdb has only the in-frame clones, and not every one. This table holds about 270,000 clones, almost 85% found once. The receptor was isolated from a woman aged 60-70 years with lung cancer. Sequencing input: PBMCs.

The chain's CDR3 is CASSPRGSSYNEQFF. The CDR3 DNA reads as TGTGCCAGCTCACCACGGGGGAGCTCCTACAATGAGCAGTTCTTC. V and J are TRBV18 and TRBJ2-1; tentatively, D is TRBD1 or TRBD2 (5 bases each). Deletions cut 1 base from V and 0 bases from J, with 7 bases between. This CDR3 region has 15 residues. Germline V gene sequence: CDR1 KGHSH, CDR2 LQKENI.